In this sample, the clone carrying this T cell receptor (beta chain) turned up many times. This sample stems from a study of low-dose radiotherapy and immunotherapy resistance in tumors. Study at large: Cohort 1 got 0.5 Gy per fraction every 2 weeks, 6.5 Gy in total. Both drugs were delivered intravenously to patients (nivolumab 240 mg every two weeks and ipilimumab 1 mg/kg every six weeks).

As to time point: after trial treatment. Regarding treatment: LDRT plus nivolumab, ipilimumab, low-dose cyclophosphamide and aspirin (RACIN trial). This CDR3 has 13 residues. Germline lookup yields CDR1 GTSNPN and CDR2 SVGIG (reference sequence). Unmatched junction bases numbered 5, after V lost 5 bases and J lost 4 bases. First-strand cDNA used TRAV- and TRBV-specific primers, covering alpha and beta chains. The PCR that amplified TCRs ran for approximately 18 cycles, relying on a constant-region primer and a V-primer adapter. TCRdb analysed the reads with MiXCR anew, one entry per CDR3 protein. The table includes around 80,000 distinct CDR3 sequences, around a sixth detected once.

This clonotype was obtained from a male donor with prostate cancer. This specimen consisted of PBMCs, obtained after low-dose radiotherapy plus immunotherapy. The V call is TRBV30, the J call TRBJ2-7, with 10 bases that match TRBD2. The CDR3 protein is CAWSTSGSYEQYF. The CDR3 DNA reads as TGTGCCTGGTCGACTAGCGGGTCGTACGAGCAGTACTTC.